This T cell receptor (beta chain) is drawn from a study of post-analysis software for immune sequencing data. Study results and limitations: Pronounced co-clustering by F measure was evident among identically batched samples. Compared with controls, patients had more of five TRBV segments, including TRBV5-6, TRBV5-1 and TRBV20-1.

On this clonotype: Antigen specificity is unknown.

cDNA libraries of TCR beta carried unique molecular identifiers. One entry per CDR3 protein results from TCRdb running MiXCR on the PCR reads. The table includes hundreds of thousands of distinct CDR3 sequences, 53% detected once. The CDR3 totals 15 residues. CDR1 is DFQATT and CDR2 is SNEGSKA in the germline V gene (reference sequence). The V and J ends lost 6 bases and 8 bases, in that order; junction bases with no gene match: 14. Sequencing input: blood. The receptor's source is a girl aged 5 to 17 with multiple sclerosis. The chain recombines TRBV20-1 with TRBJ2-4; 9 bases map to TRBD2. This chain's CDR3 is CSARIQAGGRDIQYF. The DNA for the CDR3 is TGCAGTGCCAGGATTCAAGCGGGAGGCCGGGACATTCAGTACTTC.